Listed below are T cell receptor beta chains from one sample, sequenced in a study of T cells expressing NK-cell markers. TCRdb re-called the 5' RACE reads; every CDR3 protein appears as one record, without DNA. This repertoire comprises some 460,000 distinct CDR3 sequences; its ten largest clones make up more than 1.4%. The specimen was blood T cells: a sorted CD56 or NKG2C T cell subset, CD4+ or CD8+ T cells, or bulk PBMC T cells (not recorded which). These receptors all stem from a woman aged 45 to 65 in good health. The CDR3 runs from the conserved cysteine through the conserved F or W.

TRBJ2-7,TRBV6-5,CASSYGTGPTYEQYF
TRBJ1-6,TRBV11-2,CASSPSPTRVGNSPLHF
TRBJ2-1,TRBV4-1,CASSQFSGTSGSKNEQFF
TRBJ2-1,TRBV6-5,CASSYSIVGAGGLDEQFF
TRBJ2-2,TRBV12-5,CASAPTYFGELFF
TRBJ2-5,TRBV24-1,CATATPQETQYF
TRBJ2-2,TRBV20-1,CSAPTSGGRTGELFF
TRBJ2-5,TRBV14,CASSQELRGPETQYF
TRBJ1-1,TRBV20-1,CSASRGAGTEAFF
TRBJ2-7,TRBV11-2,CASSLGLGLSFHEQYF
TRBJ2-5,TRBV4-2,CASGRLVSGQETQYF
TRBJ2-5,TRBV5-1,CASSLNFREGTGETQYF
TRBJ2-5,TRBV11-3,CASSLDLRGGETQYF
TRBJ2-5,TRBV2,CASIRGDVGAQYF
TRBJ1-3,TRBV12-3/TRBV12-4,CASSLRSGNTIYF
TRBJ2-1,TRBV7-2,CASSFRGLAGGAINNEQFF